This T cell receptor (beta chain) was observed in a study of cytomegalovirus exposure and HLA in healthy donors. The study, taken as a whole, reports: Overall, about 160 TCR beta chains were annotated as cytomegalovirus-associated. Based on reports, TCR beta sequences accurately predicted HLA-A and HLA-B alleles for most subjects. About 87% or about 30% of the time was how often most TCR beta V segments were productive, according to an earlier analysis.

CDR3 size: 14 residues. The germline V gene has CDR1 MDHEN and CDR2 SYDVKM. The ends were cut back, 5 bases at V and 4 bases at J, with 15 bases in the middle. Notes on this clone: Its antigen is undetermined.

PCR employed 60 Vbeta and 13 Jbeta primers. Profiling relied on immunoSEQ multiplex PCR, and the TCRdb table lists in-frame clones only, not all of them. This table has around 120,000 clones, about four fifths appearing once. Sequencing was done on a sample of PBMCs. The chain combines TRBV28 with TRBJ2-7, with D possibly TRBD2 on 6 matching bases. The source is a male donor in good health and CMV-seropositive. This CDR3 reads CASSNGGSWYEQYF. The CDR3 DNA is TGTGCCAGCAGTAATGGAGGGAGCTGGTACGAGCAGTACTTC.